The 19 T cell receptor beta chains reported below all come from one sample, sequenced in a study of T-cell memory formation after mild COVID-19. MiXCR, applied by TCRdb to the 5' RACE reads, yields one record per CDR3 protein. The sample has approximately 210,000 distinct CDR3 sequences; more than 9% are singletons. Sequenced: PBMCs or a T cell subset sorted from them (not recorded which). The receptors were gathered from a young man who had mild COVID-19 (a few samples of this study predate the infection). Cell type and time point are not known.

This clonotype was detected only a few times. The rearrangement uses TRBV10-3 and TRBJ2-3; D call uncertain. This CDR3 has 12 amino acids. V shed 3 bases and J shed 4 bases, with 5 bases lying between them. Germline V gives CDR1 ENHRY, CDR2 SYGVKD. The CDR3 spells CAISDKADTQYF. The DNA of the CDR3 is TGTGCCATCAGTGATAAAGCAGATACGCAGTATTTT.

The rearrangement uses TRBV5-4 and TRBJ1-1; D is unresolved. Germline CDR1 reads SGHNT; CDR2 reads YYREEE (reference sequence). The CDR3 loop spans 16 amino acids. Trimming removed 0 bases at V and 2 bases at J, with 14 bases between. The CDR3 DNA is TGTGCCAGCAGCTTGGCGGGGAGCTGGGGAAACACTGAAGCTTTCTTT. Protein product: CASSLAGSWGNTEAFF.

This clonotype is judged medium-sized. V gene TRBV29-1 combines with J gene TRBJ2-3; D possibly matches TRBD1 or TRBD2 (6 bases each). This CDR3 is built from 16 residues. CDR1 and CDR2 from the germline V gene are SQVTM and ANQGSEA. Trimming removed 1 base at V and 1 base at J, with 15 bases between. CDR3 coding DNA: TGCAGCGTTGAAGCGGGGGCAGGAACCCGCACAGATACGCAGTATTTT. This codes for CSVEAGAGTRTDTQYF.

This clonotype was detected only a few times. V gene TRBV6-5 combines with J gene TRBJ2-7; D is undetermined. In germline, CDR1 is MNHEY, CDR2 SVGAGI. The V and J ends lost 5 bases and 5 bases respectively, with 13 bases between them. This CDR3 contains 13 residues. The CDR3 DNA reads as TGTGCCAGCAGTAACCCCTCAAGGGACGAGCAGTACTTC. This encodes CASSNPSRDEQYF.

This clonotype has a handful of counts. J is TRBJ1-2 and V is TRBV6-5; TRBD1 agrees at 7 bases. V shed 0 bases and J 4 bases; nucleotides not matched to a gene: 8. This CDR3 region has 16 residues. Germline V gene lookup returns CDR1 MNHEY and CDR2 SVGAGI. CDR3: CASSYSINGQVYGYTF. Here the CDR3 DNA reads TGTGCCAGCAGTTACTCGATTAATGGACAGGTCTATGGCTACACCTTC.

V gene TRBV12-3 or TRBV12-4 combines with J gene TRBJ2-6; D perhaps matches TRBD1 (6 bases). V was clipped by 3 bases and J by 1 base, with 7 bases between them. This CDR3 has 15 residues. The CDR3 DNA sequence: TGTGCCAGCAGTTTCGGGACATCTGGGGCCAACGTCCTGACTTTC. This encodes CASSFGTSGANVLTF.

This clonotype was found many times. The genes are TRBV7-2 and TRBJ2-5; D perhaps matches TRBD1 (6 bases). V gave up 5 bases and J gave up 0 bases, with 7 bases separating them. Germline loops: CDR1 SGHTA, CDR2 FQGNSA. CDR3 length: 13 residues. The CDR3 DNA reads TGTGCCAGCAGCCGGGACAACCAAGAGACCCAGTACTTC. Translating gives CASSRDNQETQYF. The complete variable domain, with remaining parts taken from reference TRBV7-2 and TRBJ2-5, reads GAGVSQSPSNKVTEKGKDVELRCDPISGHTALYWYRQSLGQGLEFLIYFQGNSAPDKSGLPSDRFSAERTGGSVSTLTIQRTQQEDSAVYLCASSRDNQETQYFGPGTRLLVL.

The table lists this clonotype with a count of one. This may be a read error, as it is one base from a much larger clone. The chain uses TRBV7-2 and TRBJ2-5; 10 bases line up with TRBD2. The CDR3 extends over 17 amino acids. The germline V gene has CDR1 SGHTA and CDR2 FQGNSA. V was clipped by 3 bases and J by 7 bases; unmatched bases: 14. The CDR3 loop reads CASSFDLLAGARRTQYF. CDR3 in DNA: TGTGCCAGCAGCTTTGACCTTCTAGCGGGGGCCCGACGGACCCAGTACTTC. Based on the CDR3 plus reference TRBV7-2 and TRBJ2-5, the full variable domain is GAGVSQSPSNKVTEKGKDVELRCDPISGHTALYWYRQSLGQGLEFLIYFQGNSAPDKSGLPSDRFSAERTGGSVSTLTIQRTQQEDSAVYLCASSFDLLAGARRTQYFGPGTRLLVL.

The V gene is TRBV6-5, the J gene TRBJ1-4; the D is unclear. Trimming removed 2 bases at V and 3 bases at J, with 16 bases between. There are 17 residues in the CDR3. The germline V gene has CDR1 MNHEY and CDR2 SVGAGI. The CDR3 coding sequence is TGTGCCAGCAGTTACCAATATAGGTTTGATGCTAATGAAAAACTGTTTTTT. Protein: CASSYQYRFDANEKLFF.

The J gene is TRBJ2-3, the V gene TRBV7-9; D possibly corresponds to TRBD2 (7 bases). In germline, CDR1 is SEHNR, CDR2 FQNEAQ (reference sequence). This CDR3 is built from 17 residues. The germline V and J ends were trimmed by 6 bases and 0 bases, with 19 bases remaining between them. The CDR3 here is CASSLGTRGASTDTQYF. The CDR3 region has the DNA TGTGCCAGCAGTTTGGGGACACGGGGGGCAAGCACAGATACGCAGTATTTT.

The chain recombines TRBV7-3 with TRBJ2-1; TRBD2 is a possible D gene (6 bases). Germline V gives CDR1 SGHTA, CDR2 FQGTGA. This CDR3 has 16 residues. V lost 5 bases, J lost 3 bases, and 17 bases lay in between. CDR3 residues: CASSPYRTTLYNEQFF. The CDR3 DNA sequence: TGTGCCAGCAGCCCTTATCGGACTACCCTCTACAATGAGCAGTTCTTC.

This clonotype was observed a few times. V is TRBV6-2 or TRBV6-3 and J is TRBJ2-7; the D gene is possibly TRBD2 (7 bases). Germline CDR1 and CDR2: MNHEY and SVGEGT. The ends were cut back, 6 bases at V and 2 bases at J, with 14 bases in the middle. The CDR3 is 14 amino acids. The CDR3 bases are TGTGCCAGCAGAAAAGGGGGGGGAACCTACGAGCAGTACGTC. Protein sequence: CASRKGGGTYEQYV.

This chain uses TRBV10-3 with TRBJ2-5; no clear D gene. The V gene lost 1 base and the J gene lost 5 bases, with 11 bases spanning the gap. In germline, CDR1 is ENHRY, CDR2 SYGVKD. The CDR3 is 14 residues long. This chain's CDR3 is CAISEWRSGETQYF. DNA of the CDR3: TGTGCCATCAGTGAGTGGCGGTCCGGGGAGACCCAGTACTTC.

This clonotype was seen many times. The rearrangement joins TRBV12-3 or TRBV12-4 to TRBJ1-2; 7 nucleotides agree with TRBD1. V shed 2 bases, J shed 4 bases, and the junction held 1 base outside the gene matches. CDR3 length equals 13 residues. CDR3 DNA: TGTGCCAGCAGTTTACAGGGGGGCTATGGCTACACCTTC. This codes for CASSLQGGYGYTF.

The chain couples TRBV3-1 to TRBJ1-4; D gene unclear. The CDR3 runs to 15 residues. CDR1 and CDR2 from the germline V gene are LGHDT and YNNKEL (reference sequence). V lost 6 bases and J lost 7, with 18 bases in between. CDR3 residues: CASSHVGCDGEKLFF. The CDR3 nucleotides read TGTGCCAGCAGTCACGTGGGGTGCGATGGTGAAAAACTGTTTTTT.

The rearrangement links TRBV5-8 to TRBJ2-5, with D perhaps being TRBD1 or TRBD2 (6 bases each). Trimming removed 0 bases from V and 5 bases from J, with 14 bases in between. CDR1 and CDR2 from the germline V gene are SGHTS and YDEGEE. CDR3 length: 15 amino acids. The DNA for the CDR3 is TGTGCCAGCAGCTTGGGGGCCAGAGGGGGGGAGACCCAGTACTTC. Translating it yields CASSLGARGGETQYF. The variable domain in full, with the rest retrieved from reference TRBV5-8 and TRBJ2-5, is EAGVTQSPTHLIKTRGQQATLRCSPISGHTSVYWYQQALGLGLQFLLWYDEGEERNRGNFPPRFSGRQFPNYSSELNVNALELEDSALYLCASSLGARGGETQYFGPGTRLLVL.

This clonotype appeared a few times. The V and J genes are TRBV4-3 and TRBJ2-7; no reliable D call. Deletions cut 0 bases from V and 9 bases from J, with 12 bases between. Germline values: CDR1 LGHNA, CDR2 YSLEER. This CDR3 comprises 13 residues. CDR3 sequence: CASSQEVKGGQYF. Here the CDR3 DNA reads TGCGCCAGCAGCCAAGAAGTGAAGGGTGGGCAGTACTTC.

This clonotype was seen more than once but under ten times. For the CDR3, the DNA is TGTGCCAGCAGCTTAGGGGGGACGCGGACTGAAGCTTTCTTT. The encoded protein is CASSLGGTRTEAFF. The gene calls are TRBV7-9 and TRBJ1-1, with D perhaps TRBD1 (5 bases). The CDR3 spans 14 residues. V was clipped by 1 base and J by 5 bases, with 11 bases between them. Germline CDR1 reads SEHNR; CDR2 reads FQNEAQ (reference sequence). Together with reference TRBV7-9 and TRBJ1-1, the CDR3 gives the full variable domain: DTGVSQNPRHKITKRGQNVTFRCDPISEHNRLYWYRQTLGQGPEFLTYFQNEAQLEKSRLLSDRFSAERPKGSFSTLEIQRTEQGDSAMYLCASSLGGTRTEAFFGQGTRLTVV.

This chain connects TRBV5-1 to TRBJ1-2; no definite D call. Trimming took 4 bases from V and 7 from J, leaving 11 bases between them. Germline V lookup: CDR1 SGHRS, CDR2 YFSETQ. This CDR3 region has 12 residues. The CDR3 DNA follows: TGCGCCAGCAGCCTGCCGTCGGGTGGCTACACCTTC. Translation: CASSLPSGGYTF.